Following are 3 T cell receptor beta chains from one sample sequenced in a study of tumor-infiltrating lymphocytes in primary liver carcinoma. Total RNA and DNA came together from around 18-30 mg of bulk tissue without cell sorting. Reverse transcription of around 500 ng total RNA with a constant-region primer produced TCR beta cDNA. Library construction for TCR beta comprised three nested multiplex PCR rounds performed with slightly modified ARM-PCR. For approximately 10 cycles apiece, the opening two PCR rounds ran with TRBV1-TRBV30 forward primers and a C-beta reverse primer. TCRdb independently ran MiXCR on the multiplex PCR reads; one entry per CDR3 protein. The sample has about 110,000 distinct CDR3 sequences, 60% to 70% seen once. The sequenced sample consisted of liver tumor tissue from sampling region 1. Subset noted: tumor region T1, superior pole. These receptors came from a woman aged 55-69 years with primary liver carcinoma and hepatitis B virus infection.

A remark on this clonotype: Just one base apart from a much larger clone, this may be a read error. The J gene is TRBJ2-5, the V gene TRBV28; 8 nucleotides line up with TRBD1. This CDR3 spans 15 amino acids. Germline V gives CDR1 MDHEN, CDR2 SYDVKM. CDR3 amino acids: CVSSQRAGGAETQYF. CDR3 in DNA: TGTGTCAGCAGTCAGAGGGCAGGGGGCGCGGAGACCCAGTACTTC.

Concerning this clonotype: A read error may explain this, as a much larger clone is one base away. V is TRBV29-1 and J is TRBJ2-7, with D tentatively TRBD1 or TRBD2 (6 bases each). The V and J ends lost 7 bases and 5 bases respectively, with 15 bases between them. The CDR3 totals 12 residues. Germline V CDR1 and CDR2: SQVTM, ANQGSEA. Written as DNA, the CDR3 is TGCAGCGCTGGCCCGGGGGCCGACGAGCAGTACTTC. Protein: CSAGPGADEQYF.

As concerns this clonotype: The conserved closing phenylalanine or tryptophan is absent in this CDR3, likely reflecting a read error. The chain carries TRBV7-8 and TRBJ1-1; a weak D match, TRBD1 (6 bases). The CDR3 has 16 amino acids. Trimming left V 4 bases short and J 0 bases short, with 15 bases between. Germline assignment: CDR1 SGHVS and CDR2 FQNEAQ. The CDR3 bases are TGTGCCAGCAGCTCCAGTTTAGGGGGGGTGAACACTGAAGCTTTCCTT. Its translation is CASSSSLGGVNTEAFL.